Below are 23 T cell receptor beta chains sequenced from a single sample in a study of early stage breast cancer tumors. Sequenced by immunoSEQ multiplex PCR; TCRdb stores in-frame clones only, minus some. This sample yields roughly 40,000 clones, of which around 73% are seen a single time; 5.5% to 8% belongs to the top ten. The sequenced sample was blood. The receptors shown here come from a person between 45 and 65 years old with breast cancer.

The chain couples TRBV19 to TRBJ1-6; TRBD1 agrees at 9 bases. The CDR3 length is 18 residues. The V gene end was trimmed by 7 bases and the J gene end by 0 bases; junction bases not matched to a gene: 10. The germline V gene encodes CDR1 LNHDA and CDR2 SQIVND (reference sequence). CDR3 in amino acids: CASNQQGARNSYNSPLHF. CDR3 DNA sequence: TGTGCCAGTAATCAACAGGGGGCGAGAAACTCCTATAATTCACCCCTCCACTTT.

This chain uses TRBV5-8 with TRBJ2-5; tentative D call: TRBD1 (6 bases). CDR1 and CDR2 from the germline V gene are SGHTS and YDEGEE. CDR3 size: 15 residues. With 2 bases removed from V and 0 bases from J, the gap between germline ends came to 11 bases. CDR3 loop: CASSFGQTNQETQYF. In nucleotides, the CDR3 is TGTGCCAGCAGCTTCGGACAGACTAACCAAGAGACCCAGTACTTC.

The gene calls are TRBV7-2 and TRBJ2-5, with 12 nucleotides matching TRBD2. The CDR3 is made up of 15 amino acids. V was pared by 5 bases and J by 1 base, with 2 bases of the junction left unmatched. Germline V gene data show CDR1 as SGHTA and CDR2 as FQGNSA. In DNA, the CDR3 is TGTGCCAGCAGCCCGGGACTAGCGGGCCAAGAGACCCAGTACTTC. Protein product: CASSPGLAGQETQYF.

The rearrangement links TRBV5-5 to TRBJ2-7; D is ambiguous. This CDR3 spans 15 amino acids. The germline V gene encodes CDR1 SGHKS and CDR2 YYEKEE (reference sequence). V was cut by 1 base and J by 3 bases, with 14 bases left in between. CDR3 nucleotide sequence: TGTGCCAGCAGCTTGATGCGATCTCTAGACTACGAGCAGTACTTC. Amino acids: CASSLMRSLDYEQYF.

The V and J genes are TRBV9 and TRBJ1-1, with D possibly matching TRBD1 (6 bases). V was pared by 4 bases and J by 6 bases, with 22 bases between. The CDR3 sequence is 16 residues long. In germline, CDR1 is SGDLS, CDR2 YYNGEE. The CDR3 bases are TGTGCCAGCAGCCCTAGGGGGGGCCAGGGGCTTTCTGAAGCTTTCTTT. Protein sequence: CASSPRGGQGLSEAFF.

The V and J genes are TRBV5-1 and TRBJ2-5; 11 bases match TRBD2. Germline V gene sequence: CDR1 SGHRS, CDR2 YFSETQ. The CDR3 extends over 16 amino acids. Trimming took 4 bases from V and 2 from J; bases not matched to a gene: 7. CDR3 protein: CASSTTGTSGQETQYF. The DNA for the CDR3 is TGCGCCAGCAGCACCACCGGGACTAGCGGACAAGAGACCCAGTACTTC.

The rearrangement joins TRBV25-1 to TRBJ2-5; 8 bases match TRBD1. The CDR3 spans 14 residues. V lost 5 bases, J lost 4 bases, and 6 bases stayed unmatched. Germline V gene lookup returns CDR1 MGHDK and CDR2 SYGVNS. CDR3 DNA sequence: TGTGCCAGCAGTAACCCTGGACAGGGAGAGACCCAGTACTTC. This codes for CASSNPGQGETQYF.

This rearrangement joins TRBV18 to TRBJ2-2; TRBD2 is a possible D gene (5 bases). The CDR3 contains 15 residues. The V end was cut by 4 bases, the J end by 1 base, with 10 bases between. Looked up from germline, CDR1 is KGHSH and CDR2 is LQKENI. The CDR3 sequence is CASSRTPLNTGELFF. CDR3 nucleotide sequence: TGTGCCAGCTCACGGACTCCCCTGAACACCGGGGAGCTGTTTTTT.

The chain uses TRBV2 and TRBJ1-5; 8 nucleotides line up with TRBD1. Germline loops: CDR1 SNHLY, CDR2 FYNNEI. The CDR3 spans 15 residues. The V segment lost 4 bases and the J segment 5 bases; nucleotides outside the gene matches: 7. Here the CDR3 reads CASSGDRGSDQPQHF. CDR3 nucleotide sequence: TGTGCCAGCAGTGGCGACAGGGGCTCGGATCAGCCCCAGCATTTT.

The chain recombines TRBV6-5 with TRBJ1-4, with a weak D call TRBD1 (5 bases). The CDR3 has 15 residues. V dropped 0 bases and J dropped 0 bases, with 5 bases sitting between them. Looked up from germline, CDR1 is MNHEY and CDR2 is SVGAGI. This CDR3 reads CASSYSGATNEKLFF. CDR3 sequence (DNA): TGTGCCAGCAGTTACTCAGGGGCAACTAATGAAAAACTGTTTTTT.

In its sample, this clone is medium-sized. The CDR3 loop reads CASSSGTEPSEQYF. The CDR3 nucleotides are TGTGCCAGCAGCTCCGGGACTGAACCCTCGGAGCAGTACTTC. The chain recombines TRBV7-8 with TRBJ2-7; D might be TRBD2 (6 bases). With 4 bases removed from V and 7 bases from J, the gap between germline ends came to 17 bases. Germline V lookup: CDR1 SGHVS, CDR2 FQNEAQ. The CDR3 sequence is 14 residues long.

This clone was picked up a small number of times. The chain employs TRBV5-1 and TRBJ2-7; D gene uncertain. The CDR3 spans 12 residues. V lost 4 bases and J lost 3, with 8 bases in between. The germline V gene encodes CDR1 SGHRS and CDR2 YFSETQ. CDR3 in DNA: TGCGCCAGCAGCCAACATGACTACGAGCAGTACTTC. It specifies CASSQHDYEQYF.

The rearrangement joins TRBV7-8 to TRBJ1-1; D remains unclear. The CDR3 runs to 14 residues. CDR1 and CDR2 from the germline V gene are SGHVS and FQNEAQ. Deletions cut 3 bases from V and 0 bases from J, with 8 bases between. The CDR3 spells CASSLGGVNTEAFF. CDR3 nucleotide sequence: TGTGCCAGCAGCTTGGGCGGGGTGAACACTGAAGCTTTCTTT. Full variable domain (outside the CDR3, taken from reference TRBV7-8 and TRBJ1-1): GAGVSQSPRYKVAKRGQDVALRCDPISGHVSLFWYQQALGQGPEFLTYFQNEAQLDKSGLPSDRFFAERPEGSVSTLKIQRTQQEDSAVYLCASSLGGVNTEAFFGQGTRLTVV.

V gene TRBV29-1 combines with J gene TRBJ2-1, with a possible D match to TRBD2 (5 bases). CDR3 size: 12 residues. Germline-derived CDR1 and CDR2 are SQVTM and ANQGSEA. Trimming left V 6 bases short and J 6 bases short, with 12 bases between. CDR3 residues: CSVRGAANEQFF. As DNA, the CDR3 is TGCAGCGTACGCGGAGCGGCCAATGAGCAGTTCTTC.

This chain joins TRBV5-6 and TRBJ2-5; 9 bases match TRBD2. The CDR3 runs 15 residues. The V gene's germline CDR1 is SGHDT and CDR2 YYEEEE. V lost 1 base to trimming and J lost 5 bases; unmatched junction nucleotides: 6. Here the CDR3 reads CASSLSAGGWETQYF. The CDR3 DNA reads TGTGCCAGCAGCTTGTCTGCGGGAGGGTGGGAGACCCAGTACTTC. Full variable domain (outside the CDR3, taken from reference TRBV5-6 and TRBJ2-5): DAGVTQSPTHLIKTRGQQVTLRCSPKSGHDTVSWYQQALGQGPQFIFQYYEEEERQRGNFPDRFSGHQFPNYSSELNVNALLLGDSALYLCASSLSAGGWETQYFGPGTRLLVL.

CDR3 region: CASSLPGQGAGYTF. The CDR3 DNA follows: TGTGCCAGCAGCTTACCGGGACAGGGGGCTGGCTACACCTTC. The rearrangement uses TRBV5-4 and TRBJ1-2, with 12 bases identical to TRBD1. V shed 2 bases, J shed 7 bases, and the junction held 3 bases outside the gene matches. CDR1 is SGHNT and CDR2 is YYREEE in the germline V gene (reference sequence). The CDR3 totals 14 residues.

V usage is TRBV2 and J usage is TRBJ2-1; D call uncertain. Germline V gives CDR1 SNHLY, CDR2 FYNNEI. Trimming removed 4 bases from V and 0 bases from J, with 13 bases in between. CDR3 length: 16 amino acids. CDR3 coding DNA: TGTGCCAGCAGTGCCTTGACTCCGAGCTCCTACAATGAGCAGTTCTTC. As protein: CASSALTPSSYNEQFF. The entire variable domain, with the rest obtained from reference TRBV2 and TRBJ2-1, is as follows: EPEVTQTPSHQVTQMGQEVILRCVPISNHLYFYWYRQILGQKVEFLVSFYNNEISEKSEIFDDQFSVERPDGSNFTLKIRSTKLEDSAMYFCASSALTPSSYNEQFFGPGTRLTVL.

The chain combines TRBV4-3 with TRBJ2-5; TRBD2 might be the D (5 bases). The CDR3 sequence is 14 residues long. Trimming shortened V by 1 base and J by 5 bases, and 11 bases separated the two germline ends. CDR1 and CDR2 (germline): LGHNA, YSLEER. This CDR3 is CASSQGEFGETQYF. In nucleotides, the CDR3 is TGCGCCAGCAGCCAAGGGGAGTTCGGGGAGACCCAGTACTTC.

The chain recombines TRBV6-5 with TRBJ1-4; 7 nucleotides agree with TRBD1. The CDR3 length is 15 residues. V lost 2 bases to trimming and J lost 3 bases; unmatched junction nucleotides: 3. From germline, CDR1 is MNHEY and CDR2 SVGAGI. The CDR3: CASSYGGTANEKLFF. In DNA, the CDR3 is TGTGCCAGCAGTTACGGCGGGACAGCTAATGAAAAACTGTTTTTT.

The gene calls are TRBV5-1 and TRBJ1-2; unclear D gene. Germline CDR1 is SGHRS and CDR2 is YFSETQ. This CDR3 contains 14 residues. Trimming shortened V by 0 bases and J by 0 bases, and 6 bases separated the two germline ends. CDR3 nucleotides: TGCGCCAGCAGCTTGGAGGCGGCTAACTATGGCTACACCTTC. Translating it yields CASSLEAANYGYTF.

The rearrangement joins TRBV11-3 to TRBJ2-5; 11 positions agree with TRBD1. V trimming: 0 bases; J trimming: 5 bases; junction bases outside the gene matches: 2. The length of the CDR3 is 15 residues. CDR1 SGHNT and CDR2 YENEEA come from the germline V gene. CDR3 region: CASSLEGQGGETQYF. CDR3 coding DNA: TGTGCCAGCAGCTTAGAGGGACAGGGGGGGGAGACCCAGTACTTC.

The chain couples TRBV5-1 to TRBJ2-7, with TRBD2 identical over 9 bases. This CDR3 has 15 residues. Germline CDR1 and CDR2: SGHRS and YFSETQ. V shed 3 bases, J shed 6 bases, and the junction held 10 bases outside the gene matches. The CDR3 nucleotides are TGCGCCAGCAGCTCTACCGGGCGGGAGGGTATCGAGCAGTACTTC. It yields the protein CASSSTGREGIEQYF.

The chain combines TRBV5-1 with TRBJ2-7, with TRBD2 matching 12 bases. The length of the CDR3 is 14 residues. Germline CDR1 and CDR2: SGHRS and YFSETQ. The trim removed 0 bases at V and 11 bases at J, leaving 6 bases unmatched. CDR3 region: CASSLETSGSSKYF. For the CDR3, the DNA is TGCGCCAGCAGCTTGGAGACTAGCGGGAGTTCGAAGTACTTC.